These 11 T cell receptor beta chains were all obtained from the same sample, sequenced in a study of blood T cell repertoires in COVID-19. The method was immunoSEQ multiplex PCR; TCRdb's version includes in-frame clones alone and lacks a portion of them. The sample carries 220,000 or so clones, 84% recorded once. The specimen was PBMCs or T cells enriched from blood (not recorded which). The receptors were sampled from a woman aged 40 to 49 who had recovered from COVID-19.

This rearrangement joins TRBV7-2 to TRBJ1-2; TRBD1 aligns across 11 bases. Trimming removed 8 bases from V and 0 bases from J; junction bases left unmatched: 11. The germline gives CDR1 SGHTA, CDR2 FQGNSA. This CDR3 contains 17 residues. CDR3 residues: CASGEGTGGEANYGYTF. The CDR3 DNA reads TGTGCCAGCGGAGAAGGGACAGGGGGTGAAGCTAACTATGGCTACACCTTC. The whole variable domain, remainder taken from reference TRBV7-2 and TRBJ1-2, is GAGVSQSPSNKVTEKGKDVELRCDPISGHTALYWYRQSLGQGLEFLIYFQGNSAPDKSGLPSDRFSAERTGGSVSTLTIQRTQQEDSAVYLCASGEGTGGEANYGYTFGSGTRLTVV.

This chain connects TRBV3-1 (or the pseudogene TRBV3-2) to TRBJ2-2; perhaps TRBD2 as D (6 bases). CDR1 and CDR2 from the germline V gene are LGHDT and YNNKEL (reference sequence). V shed 1 base and J shed 3 bases, with 15 bases lying between them. This CDR3 is built from 17 residues. CDR3 residues: CASSQGLRERDTGELFF. The CDR3 region has the DNA TGTGCCAGCAGCCAAGGTTTGCGGGAACGGGACACCGGGGAGCTGTTTTTT.

The rearrangement uses TRBV6-5 and TRBJ2-7; perhaps TRBD2 as D (5 bases). Trimming stripped 7 bases from V and 3 bases from J, with 16 bases between. The germline CDR1 and CDR2 sequences are MNHEY and SVGAGI. The CDR3 is made up of 14 amino acids. CDR3 sequence reads: CASIPYRGNYEQYF. CDR3 coding DNA: TGTGCCAGCATCCCGTACCGGGGAAACTACGAGCAGTACTTC.

V usage is TRBV11-2 and J usage is TRBJ1-1; tentatively, D is TRBD1 (6 bases). V gave up 4 bases and J gave up 3 bases, with 15 bases separating them. The germline gives CDR1 SGHAT, CDR2 FQNNGV. This CDR3 has 15 residues. CDR3 residues: CASSSSGRGDTEAFF. The CDR3 region has the DNA TGTGCCAGCAGCTCATCGGGCAGGGGTGACACTGAAGCTTTCTTT.

J is TRBJ2-2 and V is TRBV7-2; 8 nucleotides agree with TRBD2. Germline V lookup: CDR1 SGHTA, CDR2 FQGNSA. The CDR3 is made up of 15 amino acids. J gave up 1 base and V 4 bases, and 2 bases lay outside the gene matches. CDR3 in amino acids: CASSWLAGNTGELFF. Written as DNA, the CDR3 is TGTGCCAGCAGCTGGCTAGCGGGGAACACCGGGGAGCTGTTTTTT.

This chain connects TRBV27 to TRBJ1-6; 10 nucleotides line up with TRBD1. CDR3 length equals 13 residues. Germline V lookup: CDR1 MNHEY, CDR2 SMNVEV (reference sequence). Trimming at V came to 5 bases and at J to 13 bases, leaving 5 bases not matched to a gene. The CDR3 loop is CASSLDRGAPLHF. In DNA, the CDR3 is TGTGCCAGCAGTCTGGACAGGGGGGCGCCCCTCCACTTT.

The gene calls are TRBV19 and TRBJ2-1; TRBD1 might be the D (6 bases). Between the trimmed V and J ends, which lost 7 bases and 3 bases, there was a span of 16 bases. The CDR3 spans 15 residues. From germline, CDR1 is LNHDA and CDR2 SQIVND (reference sequence). CDR3 nucleotide sequence: TGTGCCAGTACCCCCAGTCAGGGGAACTACAATGAGCAGTTCTTC. The encoded protein is CASTPSQGNYNEQFF. The full variable domain, rest sourced from reference TRBV19 and TRBJ2-1, is DGGITQSPKYLFRKEGQNVTLSCEQNLNHDAMYWYRQDPGQGLRLIYYSQIVNDFQKGDIAEGYSVSREKKESFPLTVTSAQKNPTAFYLCASTPSQGNYNEQFFGPGTRLTVL.

This rearrangement joins TRBV14 to TRBJ2-3; 10 bases are shared with TRBD1. CDR1 and CDR2 from the germline V gene are SGHDN and FVKESK. V lost 3 bases and J lost 4; bases outside the gene matches: 7. This CDR3 has 16 amino acids. The CDR3 here is CASSQLATGGADTQYF. CDR3 nucleotide sequence: TGTGCCAGCAGCCAGCTTGCGACAGGGGGCGCAGATACGCAGTATTTT.

V is TRBV6-5 and J is TRBJ2-1; possibly TRBD1 for D (5 bases). This CDR3 is built from 13 residues. V lost 6 bases and J 4 bases, leaving 10 bases between the germline ends. Germline V lookup: CDR1 MNHEY, CDR2 SVGAGI. For the CDR3, the DNA is TGTGCCAGCAGAAATACAGGATACAATGAGCAGTTCTTC. Translated: CASRNTGYNEQFF.

This clone is a singleton in its sample. The J gene is TRBJ1-2, the V gene TRBV5-1, with 8 bases identical to TRBD1. CDR3 length: 13 amino acids. Per germline, CDR1 SGHRS and CDR2 YFSETQ. V shed 5 bases, J shed 6 bases, and the junction held 6 bases outside the gene matches. CDR3 loop: CASSGQGTDGYTF. The CDR3 DNA reads TGCGCCAGCAGTGGACAGGGAACGGATGGCTACACCTTC.

CDR3 protein: CASSSPERPGGYTF. Here the CDR3 DNA reads TGTGCCAGCAGCTCCCCAGAGAGGCCCGGAGGCTACACCTTC. The J gene is TRBJ1-2, the V gene TRBV7-9; no definite D call. Between the trimmed V and J ends, which lost 4 bases and 8 bases, there was a span of 17 bases. The CDR3 sequence is 14 residues long. Germline V gives CDR1 SEHNR, CDR2 FQNEAQ (reference sequence).